The 10 T cell receptor beta chains in this list originate from one sample, sequenced in a study of molecular identifiers for immune sequencing clone quantification. TCRdb re-called the PCR reads through MiXCR, storing one row per CDR3 protein. The sample lists approximately 35,000 distinct CDR3 sequences, about a fifth occurring once. Specimen: naive CD8+ T cells from blood, with Jurkat cell RNA spiked in. Subset reported: FACS-sorted CD8+CD4-CCR7+CD45RA+ naive T cells. These receptor sequences come from a human donor in good health. Some libraries in this study had Jurkat cell RNA spiked in.

As regards this clonotype: A much larger clone differs by one base, so this may be a read error. The rearrangement uses TRBV4-1 and TRBJ2-1; the match to TRBD2 covers 7 bases. Looked up from germline, CDR1 is MGHRA and CDR2 is YSYEKL. The V gene end was trimmed by 2 bases and the J gene end by 0 bases; junction bases not matched to a gene: 10. The CDR3 is 18 residues long. DNA for the CDR3: TGCGCCAGCAGCCAACTAGCGGTGGGTCCTAGCTCCTACAATGAGCAGTTCTTC. It translates to CASSQLAVGPSSYNEQFF.

At least ten counts were recorded for this clonotype. The chain combines TRBV27 with TRBJ2-7; the match to TRBD2 covers 11 bases. The junction had 10 bases not matched to a gene; V was cut back by 6 bases and J by 6 bases. CDR1 and CDR2 from the germline V gene are MNHEY and SMNVEV (reference sequence). This CDR3 is built from 15 residues. CDR3 protein: CASSRALAGVGEQYF. CDR3 bases: TGTGCCAGCAGCCGCGCACTAGCGGGAGTAGGCGAGCAGTACTTC.

Many counts were recorded for this clonotype. The rearrangement uses TRBV19 and TRBJ2-7, with 10 bases that match TRBD2. Germline trimming cut 7 bases from V and 4 bases from J; bases unmatched to any gene: 10. CDR1 LNHDA and CDR2 SQIVND come from the germline V gene (reference sequence). The CDR3 has 15 amino acids. This CDR3 is CASTPSGTSAYEQYF. CDR3 nucleotide sequence: TGTGCCAGTACCCCCTCCGGGACTAGCGCTTACGAGCAGTACTTC.

This clonotype appeared many times. This chain links TRBV2 with TRBJ2-5; D might be TRBD1 (5 bases). CDR1 is SNHLY, CDR2 FYNNEI, per germline. The CDR3 is 13 amino acids. V shed 8 bases and J shed 4 bases, with 14 bases lying between them. CDR3 loop: CASGAQVGETQYF. DNA for the CDR3: TGTGCCAGCGGGGCACAGGTGGGAGAGACCCAGTACTTC.

Many counts were recorded for this clonotype. The genes are TRBV7-8 and TRBJ1-6; 7 nucleotides align to TRBD1. The V segment lost 2 bases and the J segment 5 bases; nucleotides outside the gene matches: 6. Germline loops: CDR1 SGHVS, CDR2 FQNEAQ. The CDR3 length is 16 residues. CDR3: CASSLIPGTDNSPLHF. CDR3 coding DNA: TGTGCCAGCAGCTTAATACCCGGGACAGATAATTCACCCCTCCACTTT.

Many counts were recorded for this clonotype. This sequence joins TRBV6-5 and TRBJ1-1; a weak D match, TRBD1 (5 bases). The CDR3 contains 12 residues. Deletions cut 6 bases from V and 8 bases from J, with 13 bases between. CDR1 is MNHEY, CDR2 SVGAGI, per germline. CDR3 in DNA: TGTGCCAGCAGCCCCGGACGGACAGAAGCTTTCTTT. Translating gives CASSPGRTEAFF.

Points on this clonotype: One base away lies a much larger clone, so this may be a sequencing read error. DNA for the CDR3: TGTGCCAGCAGCGTGGGGGGGCGAGGGACCCAGTACTTC. This translates into CASSVGGRGTQYF. The rearrangement joins TRBV5-6 to TRBJ2-5, with D possibly TRBD2 on 7 matching bases. In germline, CDR1 is SGHDT, CDR2 YYEEEE. V shed 4 bases and J shed 7 bases, with 14 bases lying between them. The CDR3 spans 13 residues.

This clonotype has at least ten counts. The chain has TRBV20-1 and TRBJ2-2; D is uncertain. The V end was cut by 0 bases, the J end by 1 base, with 9 bases between. CDR1 is DFQATT and CDR2 is SNEGSKA in the germline V gene (reference sequence). This CDR3 spans 15 amino acids. CDR3 DNA: TGCAGTGCTAGAGATACTAAGGGGAACACCGGGGAGCTGTTTTTT. Translated: CSARDTKGNTGELFF.

This clonotype was detected a few times. The gene calls are TRBV6-5 and TRBJ2-5; 7 positions match TRBD2. Germline V gives CDR1 MNHEY, CDR2 SVGAGI. With V trimmed by 6 bases and J by 5 bases, 12 bases remained unmatched. The CDR3 consists of 15 residues. The DNA for the CDR3 is TGTGCCAGCAGCCGCCGGGGGAGCGGGGAGGAGACCCAGTACTTC. The encoded protein is CASSRRGSGEETQYF.

This clonotype was seen only a few times. The rearrangement joins TRBV11-2 to TRBJ2-1, with 12 bases matching TRBD2. V lost 5 bases and J lost 3; bases outside the gene matches: 5. This CDR3 region has 16 residues. Germline V lookup: CDR1 SGHAT, CDR2 FQNNGV. The CDR3 region is CASSPRTSGVYNEQFF. CDR3 nucleotide sequence: TGTGCCAGCAGCCCACGGACTAGCGGGGTCTACAATGAGCAGTTCTTC.